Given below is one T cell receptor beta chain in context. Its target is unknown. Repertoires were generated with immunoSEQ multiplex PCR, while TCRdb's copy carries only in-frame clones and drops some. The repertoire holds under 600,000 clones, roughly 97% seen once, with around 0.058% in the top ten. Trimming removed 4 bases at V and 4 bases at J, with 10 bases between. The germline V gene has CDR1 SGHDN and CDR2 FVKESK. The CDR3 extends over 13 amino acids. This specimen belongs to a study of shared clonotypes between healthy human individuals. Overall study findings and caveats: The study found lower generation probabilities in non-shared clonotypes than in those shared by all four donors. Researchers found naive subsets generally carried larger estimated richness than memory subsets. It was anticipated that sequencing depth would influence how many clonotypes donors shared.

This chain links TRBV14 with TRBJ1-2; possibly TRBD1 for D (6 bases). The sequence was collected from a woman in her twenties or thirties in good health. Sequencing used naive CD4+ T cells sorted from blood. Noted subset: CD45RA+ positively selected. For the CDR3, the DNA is TGTGCCAGCAGCCCCCAGGGGACCTATGGCTACACCTTC. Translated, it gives CASSPQGTYGYTF.